The 25 T cell receptor beta chains below all came from one sample that was sequenced in a study of blood T cell repertoires in COVID-19. Some clones are missing from TCRdb's copy, which holds only in-frame ones; the method was immunoSEQ multiplex PCR. The sample holds 20,000 to 25,000 clones, roughly 88% seen once. The sequenced material came from peripheral blood. The receptors here all came from a human donor in a cohort sampled during active COVID-19. The donor label of this sample is uncertain.

The rearrangement joins TRBV29-1 to TRBJ2-7, with 8 nucleotides matching TRBD1. The ends lost 6 bases at V and 9 bases at J; junction bases unmatched: 7. CDR3 length: 11 residues. Germline V lookup: CDR1 SQVTM, CDR2 ANQGSEA. CDR3 sequence reads: CSVGDRGWQYF. The CDR3 DNA is TGCAGCGTGGGAGACAGGGGTTGGCAGTACTTC.

The V gene is TRBV11-3, the J gene TRBJ2-5, with 10 bases fitting TRBD2. The CDR3 is 18 amino acids. The junction had 12 bases not matched to a gene; V was cut back by 1 base and J by 4 bases. Germline CDR1 is SGHNT and CDR2 is YENEEA. The CDR3 region has the DNA TGTGCCAGCAGCTTAGTTAAGGGGCTAGCGGGAGTGGGAGAGACCCAGTACTTC. This sequence encodes CASSLVKGLAGVGETQYF.

The CDR3 reads CASSQRTATHPEQFF. The CDR3 nucleotides read TGTGCCAGCAGCCAAAGGACAGCGACTCATCCGGAGCAGTTCTTC. The chain uses TRBV4-2 and TRBJ2-1, with a possible D match to TRBD1 (6 bases). The CDR3 has 15 residues. V was trimmed by 2 bases and J by 10 bases, leaving 18 bases between them. CDR1 is LGHNA and CDR2 is YNFKEQ in the germline V gene.

V and J are TRBV10-1 and TRBJ2-1, with TRBD2 matching over 7 bases. Losses at the gene ends were 3 bases for V and 5 bases for J; bases not matched to a gene: 7. Germline CDR1 is WNHNN and CDR2 is SYGVQD (reference sequence). The CDR3 length is 15 residues. The CDR3 here is CASSEGSLADNEQFF. The CDR3 bases are TGCGCCAGCAGTGAAGGGTCCCTAGCGGACAATGAGCAGTTCTTC.

This clone was found once. The chain carries TRBV6-2 or TRBV6-3 and TRBJ2-7; 8 bases map to TRBD2. The CDR3 sequence is 15 residues long. In germline, CDR1 is MNHEY, CDR2 SVGEGT. V gave up 2 bases and J gave up 3 bases; unmatched junction bases: 6. The CDR3, as DNA: TGTGCCAGCAGTTACCCACGCACTAGCGGCTACGAGCAGTACTTC. This gives the protein CASSYPRTSGYEQYF.

The chain links TRBV9 to TRBJ1-3; D is unclear. V lost 0 bases to trimming and J lost 4 bases, with 5 bases between them. The CDR3 sequence is 13 residues long. Germline CDR1 is SGDLS and CDR2 is YYNGEE. The CDR3 DNA follows: TGTGCCAGCAGCGTAGTCGGGGGAAACACCATATATTTT. Residues: CASSVVGGNTIYF.

This clone was recorded once. The chain joins TRBV6-5 to TRBJ1-2; 8 positions agree with TRBD1. The germline V gene has CDR1 MNHEY and CDR2 SVGAGI. CDR3 length equals 14 residues. The V segment lost 7 bases and the J segment 5 bases; nucleotides outside the gene matches: 9. Here the CDR3 DNA reads TGTGCCAGCACGTTACGACAGGGGTATTATGGCTACACCTTC. Amino acids: CASTLRQGYYGYTF.

The J gene is TRBJ2-1, the V gene TRBV5-1, with TRBD1 as a possible D gene (6 bases). The CDR3 loop spans 16 amino acids. Per the germline V gene, CDR1 is SGHRS and CDR2 is YFSETQ. V was trimmed by 4 bases and J by 7 bases, leaving 21 bases between them. The CDR3 DNA reads TGCGCCAGCAGCCCTTGGTCGACAGGTTTATTAAATGAGCAGTTCTTC. Its translation: CASSPWSTGLLNEQFF.

The genes are TRBV30 and TRBJ2-3; no firm D call. The V end was cut by 3 bases, the J end by 2 bases, with 12 bases between. Germline values: CDR1 GTSNPN, CDR2 SVGIG (reference sequence). This CDR3 region has 14 residues. The CDR3 spells CAWSQEPSTDTQYF. CDR3 coding DNA: TGTGCCTGGAGCCAGGAACCGTCCACAGATACGCAGTATTTT.

The CDR3 loop is CASSFPPGRRNTEAFF. The DNA of the CDR3 is TGTGCCAGCAGCTTTCCCCCCGGGAGGAGGAACACTGAAGCTTTCTTT. The V call is TRBV7-9, the J call TRBJ1-1, with D hard to call. V dropped 3 bases and J dropped 1 base, with 15 bases sitting between them. Germline loops: CDR1 SEHNR, CDR2 FQNEAQ (reference sequence). This CDR3 region has 16 residues.

The chain links TRBV5-8 to TRBJ1-2, with D perhaps TRBD1 (6 bases). CDR1 and CDR2 from the germline V gene are SGHTS and YDEGEE. The V and J ends lost 0 bases and 7 bases respectively, with 13 bases between them. This CDR3 is 14 amino acids long. In DNA, the CDR3 is TGTGCCAGCAGCTTGGGCCAGGGGCTGCGTGGCTACACCTTC. Its protein is CASSLGQGLRGYTF.

The J gene is TRBJ2-2, the V gene TRBV3-1 (or the pseudogene TRBV3-2); 8 bases fit TRBD1. The V segment lost 0 bases and the J segment 0 bases; nucleotides outside the gene matches: 3. The CDR3 length is 17 residues. Germline lookup yields CDR1 LGHDT and CDR2 YNNKEL (reference sequence). The CDR3 DNA reads TGTGCCAGCAGCCAAGATTTGGGACAGGCGAACACCGGGGAGCTGTTTTTT. Protein sequence: CASSQDLGQANTGELFF.

The CDR3 coding sequence is TGTGCCAGCAGCTTAATAGCGGGAGAAACCTACGAGCAGTACTTC. It specifies CASSLIAGETYEQYF. This chain uses TRBV6-5 with TRBJ2-7; 9 bases line up with TRBD2. Trimming took 6 bases from V and 2 from J; bases not matched to a gene: 8. This CDR3 spans 15 amino acids. The germline CDR1 and CDR2 sequences are MNHEY and SVGAGI.

The CDR3 DNA reads as TGCGCCAGCAGCGCAACTAGCGGAACTTACGAGCAGTACTTC. This encodes CASSATSGTYEQYF. J is TRBJ2-7 and V is TRBV5-1, with TRBD2 matching over 8 bases. This CDR3 comprises 14 residues. Trimming took 4 bases from V and 4 from J; bases not matched to a gene: 7. Germline values: CDR1 SGHRS, CDR2 YFSETQ.

DNA of the CDR3: TGTGCCAGCAGTTTATACGGGGGGGGACTAGCGGGACAAGAGCAGTACTTC. Translated: CASSLYGGGLAGQEQYF. This chain links TRBV28 with TRBJ2-7; TRBD2 aligns across 13 bases. J lost 7 bases, V lost 1 base, and 10 bases had no gene match. The germline V gene has CDR1 MDHEN and CDR2 SYDVKM. The CDR3 runs to 17 residues. The whole variable domain, remainder taken from reference TRBV28 and TRBJ2-7, is DVKVTQSSRYLVKRTGEKVFLECVQDMDHENMFWYRQDPGLGLRLIYFSYDVKMKEKGDIPEGYSVSREKKERFSLILESASTNQTSMYLCASSLYGGGLAGQEQYFGPGTRLTVT.

This chain uses TRBV5-1 with TRBJ2-2; tentatively, D is TRBD2 (5 bases). The CDR3 has 16 amino acids. The V gene's germline CDR1 is SGHRS and CDR2 YFSETQ. V shed 4 bases and J shed 5 bases, with 18 bases lying between them. The CDR3 reads CASSPQRTPGTGELFF. In DNA form, the CDR3 reads TGCGCCAGCAGCCCACAGCGGACCCCTGGGACCGGGGAGCTGTTTTTT.

This clone has only a few counts. One end of the junction fails to match germline, which may point to a read error. The chain carries TRBV9 and TRBJ2-7, with TRBD2 identical over 10 bases. This CDR3 has 16 amino acids. CDR1 and CDR2 (germline): SGDLS, YYNGEE. The DNA for the CDR3 is TGTGCCAGCAGCGCAGGCCCCGGGACTAGCGCGTACGAACAGTACTTC. Protein sequence: CASSAGPGTSAYEQYF. Supplemented by reference TRBV9 and TRBJ2-7, the full variable domain reads DSGVTQTPKHLITATGQRVTLRCSPRSGDLSVYWYQQSLDQGLQFLIQYYNGEERAKGNILERFSAQQFPDLHSELNLSSLELGDSALYFCASSAGPGTSAYEQYFGPGTRLTVT.

This rearrangement joins TRBV6-5 to TRBJ2-7; TRBD1 aligns across 8 bases. The length of the CDR3 is 14 residues. The trim removed 5 bases at V and 2 bases at J, leaving 5 bases unmatched. The germline gives CDR1 MNHEY, CDR2 SVGAGI. The CDR3 reads CASSLRTGTYEQYF. The DNA for the CDR3 is TGTGCCAGCAGTCTTCGGACAGGGACCTACGAGCAGTACTTC.

The V and J genes are TRBV30 and TRBJ1-6; D unclear. Germline assignment: CDR1 GTSNPN and CDR2 SVGIG (reference sequence). V lost 4 bases to trimming and J lost 5 bases, with 12 bases between them. The CDR3 sequence is 14 residues long. As DNA, the CDR3 is TGTGCCTGGACCCGCGGAGAAAATAATTCACCCCTCCACTTT. Residues: CAWTRGENNSPLHF.

The rearrangement joins TRBV24-1 to TRBJ2-2; D is possibly TRBD1 (5 bases). The CDR3 totals 15 residues. Looked up from germline, CDR1 is KGHDR and CDR2 is SFDVKD. The germline V and J ends were trimmed by 3 bases and 4 bases, with 11 bases remaining between them. The CDR3 here is CATSDIVRGTGELFF. DNA for the CDR3: TGTGCCACCAGTGATATCGTTAGGGGCACCGGGGAGCTGTTTTTT.

This chain joins TRBV18 and TRBJ2-5, with TRBD1 matching 7 bases. The CDR3 is 17 residues long. The germline CDR1 and CDR2 sequences are KGHSH and LQKENI. V lost 4 bases to trimming and J lost 0 bases; unmatched junction nucleotides: 11. The CDR3 loop is CASSRGRDRGYQETQYF. In nucleotides, the CDR3 is TGTGCCAGCTCACGTGGCCGGGACAGAGGATACCAAGAGACCCAGTACTTC.

This clone was observed a single time. The chain combines TRBV5-1 with TRBJ1-4, with D unclear. The V gene lost 3 bases and the J gene lost 2 bases, with 11 bases spanning the gap. The CDR3 spans 15 residues. In germline, CDR1 is SGHRS, CDR2 YFSETQ. CDR3 in amino acids: CASSSGGGTNEKLFF. CDR3 DNA sequence: TGCGCCAGCAGCTCGGGCGGAGGGACTAATGAAAAACTGTTTTTT.

The J gene is TRBJ2-5, the V gene TRBV6-5; 10 bases fit TRBD1. Germline V CDR1 and CDR2: MNHEY, SVGAGI. J lost 7 bases, V lost 4 bases, and 12 bases had no gene match. CDR3 size: 16 residues. The CDR3 DNA follows: TGTGCCAGCAGTTTAAACCCGGGACAGGGGAAGGCGACCCAGTACTTC. It is translated as CASSLNPGQGKATQYF.

The V and J genes are TRBV6-1 and TRBJ1-6; no clear D gene. V lost 1 base and J lost 0, with 13 bases in between. Per germline, CDR1 MNHNS and CDR2 SASEGT. This CDR3 has 18 residues. As DNA, the CDR3 is TGTGCCAGCAGTGAAGTCGCAGGCATCAGCTCCTATAATTCACCCCTCCACTTT. Residues: CASSEVAGISSYNSPLHF.

The gene calls are TRBV10-3 and TRBJ1-1, with TRBD1 matching 8 bases. Trimming removed 3 bases from V and 11 bases from J; junction bases left unmatched: 8. This CDR3 contains 13 residues. From germline, CDR1 is ENHRY and CDR2 SYGVKD. CDR3 region: CAISDPGQGNAFF. The CDR3 DNA reads TGTGCCATCAGTGACCCCGGACAGGGCAATGCTTTCTTT.